The rows below give T cell receptor beta chains drawn from one sample of a study of blood T cell repertoires in COVID-19. Profiled with immunoSEQ multiplex PCR; TCRdb holds only in-frame clones, not every one. This sample has around 90,000 clones, with about 92% found just once. Sequenced: peripheral blood. The receptors shown here come from a woman in her sixties with active COVID-19. Each CDR3 is given with its conserved first and last residue. Each record gives: clone size, J gene, V gene, D gene, CDR3 protein, CDR3 DNA. D genes are given only for firm matches. Size values are once, few and many counts, or a class for expanded clones, and some rows have none.

>-|TRBJ1-4|TRBV6-9|-
CASQQRWRRVREKLFF
TGTGCCAGCCAACAAAGGTGGCGCAGGGTGAGGGAAAAACTGTTTTTT
>-|TRBJ2-2|TRBV14|-
CATKSSGSRTGELFF
TGTGCCACCAAATCTAGTGGGAGTCGTACCGGGGAGCTGTTTTTT
>few|TRBJ1-5|TRBV7-9|TRBD1
CASSFGTGVSNQPQHF
TGTGCCAGCAGCTTTGGGACAGGGGTCAGCAATCAGCCCCAGCATTTT
>-|TRBJ2-2|TRBV11-2|TRBD1
CASSLFGDRGTGELFF
TGTGCCAGCAGCCTTTTTGGGGACAGGGGCACCGGGGAGCTGTTTTTT
>-|TRBJ2-1|TRBV7-2|TRBD2
CASSLLGKGGNEQFF
TGTGCCAGCAGCTTACTCGGAAAGGGAGGGAATGAGCAGTTCTTC
>-|TRBJ1-4|TRBV3-1/TRBV3-2|-
CASSQDLTDATNEKLFF
TGTGCCAGCAGCCAAGATTTAACAGATGCAACTAATGAAAAACTGTTTTTT
>once|TRBJ1-2|TRBV3-1/TRBV3-2|-
CASSQDTSRGGYGYTF
TGTGCCAGCAGCCAAGATACTTCGCGGGGAGGCTATGGCTACACCTTC
>-|TRBJ1-5|TRBV19|TRBD1
CASRDRGSQPQHF
TGTGCCAGTAGAGACAGGGGGAGTCAGCCCCAGCATTTT
>once|TRBJ1-5|TRBV10-3|TRBD1
CAISEFGTGNQPQHF
TGTGCCATCAGTGAGTTTGGGACAGGTAATCAGCCCCAGCATTTT
>few|TRBJ2-2|TRBV29-1|TRBD2
CSVGLAVNTGELFF
TGCAGCGTGGGACTAGCGGTAAACACCGGGGAGCTGTTTTTT
>-|TRBJ2-3|TRBV9|-
CASSVGGRDTDTQYF
TGTGCCAGCAGCGTAGGAGGGAGAGACACAGATACGCAGTATTTT
>-|TRBJ1-1|TRBV27|-
CASSPPHDRILMNTEAFF
TGTGCCAGCAGTCCCCCACACGACAGAATACTCATGAACACTGAAGCTTTCTTT
>once|TRBJ2-1|TRBV24-1|TRBD1
CATSDPGGGYEQFF
TGTGCCACCAGTGACCCAGGGGGCGGATATGAGCAGTTCTTC
>-|TRBJ2-6|TRBV5-1|-
CASSWAGDPSGANVLTF
TGCGCCAGCAGCTGGGCAGGGGACCCCTCTGGGGCCAACGTCCTGACTTTC